A few counts support the clone carrying this T cell receptor (beta chain). This CDR3 spans 14 amino acids. Germline lookup yields CDR1 SQVTM and CDR2 ANQGSEA. V lost 7 bases to trimming and J lost 4 bases; unmatched junction nucleotides: 4. The sample comes from a study of blood T cell repertoires in COVID-19. Study processing details: Nucleated cell counts were estimated from reference gene primer amplification. This table comes from immunoSEQ multiplex PCR, and its TCRdb copy is limited to in-frame clones, with some not included. For V, J and clone size, that table is used; D and trimming come from the DNA. The table lists roughly 41,000 clones, less than 80% of them singletons.

This chain joins TRBV29-1 and TRBJ2-1, with 13 bases aligning to TRBD2. The sequence was collected from a man between 65 and 79 years old with COVID-19, enrolled during active disease. The sequencing input was peripheral blood. DNA for the CDR3: TGCAGCGGGGGACTAGCGGGGAATTACAATGAGCAGTTCTTC. Its translation: CSGGLAGNYNEQFF.